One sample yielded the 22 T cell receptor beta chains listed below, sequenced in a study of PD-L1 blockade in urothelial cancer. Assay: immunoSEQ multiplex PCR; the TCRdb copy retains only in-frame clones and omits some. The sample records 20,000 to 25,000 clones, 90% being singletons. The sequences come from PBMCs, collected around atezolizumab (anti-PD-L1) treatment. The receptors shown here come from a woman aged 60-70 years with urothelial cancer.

For the CDR3, the DNA is TGTGCCAGCAGCTTGATAGGTGGGACAGACCAAGAGACCCAGTACTTC. Its translation: CASSLIGGTDQETQYF. The chain links TRBV5-6 to TRBJ2-5; 7 bases map to TRBD1. V trimming: 1 base; J trimming: 0 bases; junction bases outside the gene matches: 6. Germline CDR1 is SGHDT and CDR2 is YYEEEE. The CDR3 is 16 amino acids.

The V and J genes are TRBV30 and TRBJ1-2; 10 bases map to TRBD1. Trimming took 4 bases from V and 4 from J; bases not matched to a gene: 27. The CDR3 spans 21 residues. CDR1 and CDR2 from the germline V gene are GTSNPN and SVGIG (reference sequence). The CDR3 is CAWMRSLTLPGQGPTSYGYTF. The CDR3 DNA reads TGTGCCTGGATGCGGTCCCTTACTCTTCCGGGACAGGGGCCCACGAGCTATGGCTACACCTTC. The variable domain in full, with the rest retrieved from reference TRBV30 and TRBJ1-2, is SQTIHQWPATLVQPVGSPLSLECTVEGTSNPNLYWYRQAAGRGLQLLFYSVGIGQISSEVPQNLSASRPQDRQFILSSKKLLLSDSGFYLCAWMRSLTLPGQGPTSYGYTFGSGTRLTVV.

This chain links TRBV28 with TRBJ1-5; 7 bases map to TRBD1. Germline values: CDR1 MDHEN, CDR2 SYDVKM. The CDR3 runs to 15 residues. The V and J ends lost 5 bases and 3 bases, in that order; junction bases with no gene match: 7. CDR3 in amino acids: CASSPWTGPNQPQHF. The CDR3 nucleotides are TGTGCCAGCAGTCCTTGGACAGGACCCAATCAGCCCCAGCATTTT.

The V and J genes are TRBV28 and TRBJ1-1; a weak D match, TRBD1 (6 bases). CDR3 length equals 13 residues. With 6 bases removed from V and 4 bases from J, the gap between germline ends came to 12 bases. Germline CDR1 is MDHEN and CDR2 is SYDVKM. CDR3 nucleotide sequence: TGTGCCAGCAGCCGGGGACACGGCACTGAAGCTTTCTTT. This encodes CASSRGHGTEAFF.

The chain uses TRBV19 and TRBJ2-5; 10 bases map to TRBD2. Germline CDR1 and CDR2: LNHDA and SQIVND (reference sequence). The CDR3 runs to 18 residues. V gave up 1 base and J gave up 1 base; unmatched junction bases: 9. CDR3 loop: CASSIAPYGLAAQETQYF. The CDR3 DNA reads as TGTGCCAGTAGTATAGCCCCGTACGGACTAGCGGCCCAAGAGACCCAGTACTTC.

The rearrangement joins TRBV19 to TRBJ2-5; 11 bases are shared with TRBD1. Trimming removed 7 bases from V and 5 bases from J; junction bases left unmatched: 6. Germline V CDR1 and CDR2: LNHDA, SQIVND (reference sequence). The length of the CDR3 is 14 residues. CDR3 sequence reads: CASTRTGGWETQYF. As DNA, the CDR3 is TGTGCCAGTACTCGGACAGGGGGCTGGGAGACCCAGTACTTC.

The CDR3 DNA follows: TGTGCCAGCAGTGAACTAGCGGGGCCCCAAGAGACCCAGTACTTC. It yields the protein CASSELAGPQETQYF. The V call is TRBV2, the J call TRBJ2-5; the match to TRBD2 covers 9 bases. The ends lost 2 bases at V and 1 base at J; junction bases unmatched: 2. The CDR3 has 15 residues. CDR1 and CDR2 from the germline V gene are SNHLY and FYNNEI.

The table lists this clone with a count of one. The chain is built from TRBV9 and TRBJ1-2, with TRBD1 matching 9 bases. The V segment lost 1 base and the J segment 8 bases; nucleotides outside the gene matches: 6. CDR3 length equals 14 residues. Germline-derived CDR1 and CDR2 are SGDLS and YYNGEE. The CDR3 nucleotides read TGTGCCAGCAGCGTACCGGACAGGGGTGACGGCTACACCTTC. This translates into CASSVPDRGDGYTF. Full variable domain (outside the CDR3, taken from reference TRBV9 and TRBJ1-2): DSGVTQTPKHLITATGQRVTLRCSPRSGDLSVYWYQQSLDQGLQFLIQYYNGEERAKGNILERFSAQQFPDLHSELNLSSLELGDSALYFCASSVPDRGDGYTFGSGTRLTVV.

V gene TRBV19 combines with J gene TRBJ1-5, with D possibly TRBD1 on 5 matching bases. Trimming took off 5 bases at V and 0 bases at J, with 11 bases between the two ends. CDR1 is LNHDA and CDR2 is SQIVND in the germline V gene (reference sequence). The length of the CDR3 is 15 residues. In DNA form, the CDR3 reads TGTGCCAGTAGTGAACGACAGAATAGCAATCAGCCCCAGCATTTT. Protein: CASSERQNSNQPQHF. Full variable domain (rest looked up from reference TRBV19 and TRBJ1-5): DGGITQSPKYLFRKEGQNVTLSCEQNLNHDAMYWYRQDPGQGLRLIYYSQIVNDFQKGDIAEGYSVSREKKESFPLTVTSAQKNPTAFYLCASSERQNSNQPQHFGDGTRLSIL.

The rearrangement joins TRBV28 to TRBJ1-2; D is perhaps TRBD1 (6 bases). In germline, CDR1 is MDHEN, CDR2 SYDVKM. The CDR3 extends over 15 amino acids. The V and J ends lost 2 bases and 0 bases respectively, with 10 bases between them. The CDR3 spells CASSLGQRANYGYTF. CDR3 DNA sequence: TGTGCCAGCAGTTTAGGACAGAGAGCTAACTATGGCTACACCTTC.

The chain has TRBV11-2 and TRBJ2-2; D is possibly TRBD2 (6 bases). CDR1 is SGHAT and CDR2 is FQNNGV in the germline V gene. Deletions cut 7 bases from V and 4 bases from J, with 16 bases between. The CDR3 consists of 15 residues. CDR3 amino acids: CASTILGRGTGELFF. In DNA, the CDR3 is TGTGCCAGCACCATACTAGGGCGGGGCACCGGGGAGCTGTTTTTT.

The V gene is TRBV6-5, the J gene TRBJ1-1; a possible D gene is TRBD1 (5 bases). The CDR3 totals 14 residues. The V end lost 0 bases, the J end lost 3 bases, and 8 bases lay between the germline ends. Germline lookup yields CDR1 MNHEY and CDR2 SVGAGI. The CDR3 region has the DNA TGTGCCAGCAGTTACTCCTGGGGGGACACTGAAGCTTTCTTT. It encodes CASSYSWGDTEAFF.

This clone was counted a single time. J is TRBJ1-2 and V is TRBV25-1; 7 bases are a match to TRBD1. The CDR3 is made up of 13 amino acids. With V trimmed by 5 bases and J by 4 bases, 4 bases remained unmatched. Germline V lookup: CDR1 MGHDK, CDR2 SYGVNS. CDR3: CASSKTGSYGYTF. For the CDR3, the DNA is TGTGCCAGCAGTAAGACAGGGTCCTATGGCTACACCTTC.

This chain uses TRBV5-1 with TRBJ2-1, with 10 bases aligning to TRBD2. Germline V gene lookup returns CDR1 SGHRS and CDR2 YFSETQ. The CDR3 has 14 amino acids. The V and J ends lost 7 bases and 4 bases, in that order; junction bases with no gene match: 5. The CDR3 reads CASGSGRIYNEQFF. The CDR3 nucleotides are TGCGCCAGCGGTAGCGGGAGGATTTACAATGAGCAGTTCTTC.

As DNA, the CDR3 is TGTGCCAGCAGCGTCGGGACAGGGGAATACGAGCAGTACTTC. Translated, it gives CASSVGTGEYEQYF. The chain has TRBV9 and TRBJ2-7; 10 nucleotides agree with TRBD1. Germline V gene sequence: CDR1 SGDLS, CDR2 YYNGEE. The CDR3 is made up of 14 amino acids. After removal of 2 bases from V and 4 bases from J, the junction contained 3 bases not matched to a gene. The full variable domain, its missing parts supplied by reference TRBV9 and TRBJ2-7, is DSGVTQTPKHLITATGQRVTLRCSPRSGDLSVYWYQQSLDQGLQFLIQYYNGEERAKGNILERFSAQQFPDLHSELNLSSLELGDSALYFCASSVGTGEYEQYFGPGTRLTVT.

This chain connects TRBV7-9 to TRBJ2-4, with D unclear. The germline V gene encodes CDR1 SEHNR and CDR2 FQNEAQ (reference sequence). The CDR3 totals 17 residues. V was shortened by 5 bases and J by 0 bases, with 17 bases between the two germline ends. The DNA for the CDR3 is TGTGCCAGCAGCCCACCTTTTAATTCTATAGCCAAAAACATTCAGTACTTC. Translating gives CASSPPFNSIAKNIQYF.

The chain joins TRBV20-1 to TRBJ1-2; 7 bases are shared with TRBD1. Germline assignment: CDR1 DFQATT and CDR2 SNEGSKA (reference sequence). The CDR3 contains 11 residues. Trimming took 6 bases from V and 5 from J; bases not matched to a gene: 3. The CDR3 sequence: CSARDSYGYTF. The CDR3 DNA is TGCAGTGCCCGGGACAGTTATGGCTACACCTTC.

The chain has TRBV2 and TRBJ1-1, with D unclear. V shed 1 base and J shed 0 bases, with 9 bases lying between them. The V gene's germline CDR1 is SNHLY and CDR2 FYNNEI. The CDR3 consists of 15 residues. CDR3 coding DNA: TGTGCCAGCAGTGAAGGGCGGCGGATGAACACTGAAGCTTTCTTT. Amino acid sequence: CASSEGRRMNTEAFF.

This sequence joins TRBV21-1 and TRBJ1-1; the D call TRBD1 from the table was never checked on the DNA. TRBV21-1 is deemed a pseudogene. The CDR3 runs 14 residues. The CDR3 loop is CASSPPRTYGEAFF. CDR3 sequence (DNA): TGTGCCAGCAGCCCACCTAGGACATATGGTGAAGCTTTCTTT.

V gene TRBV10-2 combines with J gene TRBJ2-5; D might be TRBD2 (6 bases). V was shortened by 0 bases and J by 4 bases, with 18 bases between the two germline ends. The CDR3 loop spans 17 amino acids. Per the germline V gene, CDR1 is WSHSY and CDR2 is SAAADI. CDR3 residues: CASSESKLLAYRETQYF. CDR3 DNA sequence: TGCGCCAGCAGTGAGTCGAAGCTACTAGCCTATAGAGAGACCCAGTACTTC.

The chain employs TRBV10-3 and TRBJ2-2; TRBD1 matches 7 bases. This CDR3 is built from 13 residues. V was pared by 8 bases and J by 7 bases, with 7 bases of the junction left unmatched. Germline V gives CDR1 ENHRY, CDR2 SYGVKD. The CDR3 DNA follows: TGTGCCATCGCCACAGGGGCGAGCGGGGAGCTGTTTTTT. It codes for CAIATGASGELFF.

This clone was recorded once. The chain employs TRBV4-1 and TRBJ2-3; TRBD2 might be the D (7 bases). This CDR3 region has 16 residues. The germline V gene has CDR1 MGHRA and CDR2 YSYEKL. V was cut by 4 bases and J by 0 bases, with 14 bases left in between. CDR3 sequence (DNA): TGCGCCAGCAGCCGGAAGGGGGGGTCTAGCACAGATACGCAGTATTTT. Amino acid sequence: CASSRKGGSSTDTQYF.